These 14 T cell receptor beta chains were sequenced from one sample in a study of OX40 agonist ivuxolimab in advanced cancers. The method was immunoSEQ multiplex PCR; TCRdb's version includes in-frame clones alone and lacks a portion of them. The sample has approximately 70,000 clones, approximately 90% seen once; the top ten hold 0.8% to 1.2%. The source was CD4+ or CD8+ T cells sorted from blood, collected in a trial of the OX40 agonist ivuxolimab. The receptors were gathered from an adult with an advanced solid tumor such as melanoma, head and neck, liver or kidney cancer.

The chain joins TRBV7-3 to TRBJ1-1; D is perhaps TRBD1 (6 bases). Trimming took off 6 bases at V and 4 bases at J, with 12 bases between the two ends. Germline V lookup: CDR1 SGHTA, CDR2 FQGTGA. The CDR3 consists of 13 residues. Written as DNA, the CDR3 is TGTGCCAGCAGTACAGGGTTATCCACTGAAGCTTTCTTT. This translates into CASSTGLSTEAFF. Using reference TRBV7-3 and TRBJ1-1 for the parts outside the CDR3, the full variable domain is GAGVSQTPSNKVTEKGKYVELRCDPISGHTALYWYRQSLGQGPEFLIYFQGTGAADDSGLPNDRFFAVRPEGSVSTLKIQRTERGDSAVYLCASSTGLSTEAFFGQGTRLTVV.

J is TRBJ2-7 and V is TRBV29-1; 7 bases line up with TRBD2. Germline CDR1 is SQVTM and CDR2 is ANQGSEA. V lost 5 bases to trimming and J lost 5 bases; unmatched junction nucleotides: 3. The CDR3 contains 11 residues. The CDR3 bases are TGCAGCGTTTTACTAGCGAACGAGCAGTACTTC. Translating gives CSVLLANEQYF.

The rearrangement joins TRBV6-5 to TRBJ2-5; 7 positions match TRBD2. The length of the CDR3 is 15 residues. From germline, CDR1 is MNHEY and CDR2 SVGAGI. Germline trimming cut 2 bases from V and 4 bases from J; bases unmatched to any gene: 7. CDR3 protein: CASSYAGTIGETQYF. CDR3 coding DNA: TGTGCCAGCAGTTACGCCGGGACTATTGGAGAGACCCAGTACTTC.

The chain links TRBV7-6 to TRBJ2-7; 9 nucleotides match TRBD1. CDR3 length: 14 residues. In germline, CDR1 is SGHVS, CDR2 FNYEAQ. Losses at the gene ends were 5 bases for V and 2 bases for J; bases not matched to a gene: 4. CDR3 nucleotide sequence: TGTGCCAGCAGCCTCCGACAGGGGGCCTACGAGCAGTACTTC. Its translation is CASSLRQGAYEQYF. Full variable domain (missing parts from reference TRBV7-6 and TRBJ2-7): GAGVSQSPRYKVTKRGQDVALRCDPISGHVSLYWYRQALGQGPEFLTYFNYEAQQDKSGLPNDRFSAERPEGSISTLTIQRTEQRDSAMYRCASSLRQGAYEQYFGPGTRLTVT.

The chain has TRBV30 and TRBJ1-1; 9 bases align to TRBD1. Germline V gene data show CDR1 as GTSNPN and CDR2 as SVGIG (reference sequence). Trimming removed 8 bases from V and 2 bases from J; junction bases left unmatched: 3. The CDR3 totals 12 residues. CDR3 nucleotides: TGTGCCCGTACAGGGGGCAACACTGAAGCTTTCTTT. Translating it yields CARTGGNTEAFF. Full variable domain (outside the CDR3, taken from reference TRBV30 and TRBJ1-1): SQTIHQWPATLVQPVGSPLSLECTVEGTSNPNLYWYRQAAGRGLQLLFYSVGIGQISSEVPQNLSASRPQDRQFILSSKKLLLSDSGFYLCARTGGNTEAFFGQGTRLTVV.

This chain connects TRBV11-2 to TRBJ1-2, with 11 bases fitting TRBD1. The CDR3 contains 14 residues. Germline-derived CDR1 and CDR2 are SGHAT and FQNNGV. After removal of 9 bases from V and 8 bases from J, the junction contained 11 bases not matched to a gene. The CDR3 DNA sequence: TGTGCCAGTCGGAGGACAGGGGGCGCGGGAGGCTACACCTTC. Translated: CASRRTGGAGGYTF. The full variable domain, rest sourced from reference TRBV11-2 and TRBJ1-2, is EAGVAQSPRYKIIEKRQSVAFWCNPISGHATLYWYQQILGQGPKLLIQFQNNGVVDDSQLPKDRFSAERLKGVDSTLKIQPAKLEDSAVYLCASRRTGGAGGYTFGSGTRLTVV.

The rearrangement links TRBV5-1 to TRBJ1-6; D might be TRBD1 (6 bases). The ends were cut back, 3 bases at V and 7 bases at J, with 14 bases in the middle. Germline V gene data show CDR1 as SGHRS and CDR2 as YFSETQ. The CDR3 sequence is 15 residues long. The CDR3 DNA follows: TGCGCCAGCAGCTCCCTGGGGGGGCTCAATTCACCCCTCCACTTT. Amino acids: CASSSLGGLNSPLHF.

Turning to this clone: Its ends do not fully match the called genes, so a read error is possible. The chain uses TRBV6-5 and TRBJ2-7; D may be TRBD1 or TRBD2 (5 bases each). Germline assignment: CDR1 MNHEY and CDR2 SVGAGI. CDR3 size: 13 residues. CDR3 amino acids: CASSDRDVSWKHF. Written as DNA, the CDR3 is TGTGCCAGCAGTGATCGGGACGTAAGCTGGAAGCACTTC.

The chain links TRBV7-6 to TRBJ2-4; 9 positions match TRBD2. Trimming removed 1 base from V and 5 bases from J; junction bases left unmatched: 9. This CDR3 comprises 17 residues. Germline V gene data show CDR1 as SGHVS and CDR2 as FNYEAQ. The CDR3 sequence is CASSLVAAGGPQNIQYF. In DNA form, the CDR3 reads TGTGCCAGCAGCTTAGTTGCGGCGGGAGGGCCACAAAACATTCAGTACTTC.

This rearrangement joins TRBV18 to TRBJ2-2, with TRBD1 identical over 9 bases. CDR1 is KGHSH, CDR2 LQKENI, per germline. Germline trimming cut 3 bases from V and 0 bases from J; bases unmatched to any gene: 5. This CDR3 is 17 amino acids long. The CDR3 reads CASSPPGQGANTGELFF. CDR3 DNA sequence: TGTGCCAGCTCACCTCCGGGACAGGGAGCGAACACCGGGGAGCTGTTTTTT.

The chain employs TRBV6-5 and TRBJ1-5; D is possibly TRBD1 (5 bases). V lost 6 bases and J 2 bases, leaving 14 bases between the germline ends. There are 15 residues in the CDR3. From germline, CDR1 is MNHEY and CDR2 SVGAGI. CDR3 DNA sequence: TGTGCCAGCAGGGATGGGGGGGGAGGCAATCAGCCCCAGCATTTT. As protein: CASRDGGGGNQPQHF.

The gene calls are TRBV6-1 and TRBJ2-6; D remains ambiguous. Germline CDR1 is MNHNS and CDR2 is SASEGT. V gave up 1 base and J gave up 0 bases, with 10 bases separating them. CDR3 size: 17 residues. CDR3 region: CASSEVRDTSGANVLTF. CDR3 DNA: TGTGCCAGCAGTGAAGTACGAGACACCTCTGGGGCCAACGTCCTGACTTTC.

This rearrangement joins TRBV6-1 to TRBJ2-1; 13 bases line up with TRBD2. The trim removed 3 bases at V and 1 base at J, leaving 9 bases unmatched. The CDR3 length is 19 residues. Germline V gene sequence: CDR1 MNHNS, CDR2 SASEGT. DNA of the CDR3: TGTGCCAGCAGTGATTCCGGACTAGCGGGGGTGGGGTCCTACAATGAGCAGTTCTTC. Its translation is CASSDSGLAGVGSYNEQFF.

By sample share, this clone is medium-sized. The CDR3 region is CSVEGTANTGELFF. CDR3 in DNA: TGCAGCGTTGAAGGTACTGCGAACACCGGGGAGCTGTTTTTT. The chain carries TRBV29-1 and TRBJ2-2; D unresolved. Germline values: CDR1 SQVTM, CDR2 ANQGSEA. This CDR3 region has 14 residues. Trimming removed 1 base at V and 0 bases at J, with 6 bases between.